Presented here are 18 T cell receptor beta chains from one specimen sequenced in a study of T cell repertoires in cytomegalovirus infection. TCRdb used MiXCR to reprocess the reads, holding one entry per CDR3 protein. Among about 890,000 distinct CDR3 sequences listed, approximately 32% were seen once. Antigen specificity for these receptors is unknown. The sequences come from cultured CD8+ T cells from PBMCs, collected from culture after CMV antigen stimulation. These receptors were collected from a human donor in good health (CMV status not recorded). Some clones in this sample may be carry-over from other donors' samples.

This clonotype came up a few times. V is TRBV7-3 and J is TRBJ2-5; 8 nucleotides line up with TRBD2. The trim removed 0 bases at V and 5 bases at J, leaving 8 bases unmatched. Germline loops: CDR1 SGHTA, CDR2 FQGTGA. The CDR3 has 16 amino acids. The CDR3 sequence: CASSLTTGTGGETQYF. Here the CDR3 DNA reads TGTGCCAGCAGCTTAACCACGGGGACGGGGGGGGAGACCCAGTACTTC.

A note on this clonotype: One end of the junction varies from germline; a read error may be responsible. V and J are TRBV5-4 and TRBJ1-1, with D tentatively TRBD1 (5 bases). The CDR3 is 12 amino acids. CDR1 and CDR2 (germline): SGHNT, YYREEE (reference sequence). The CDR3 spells CVSTRGDGEAFF. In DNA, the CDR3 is TGTGTCAGCACCCGGGGGGACGGCGAAGCTTTCTTT.

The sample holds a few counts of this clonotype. The CDR3 DNA follows: TGTGCCAGCAGTCCAGGACTAGCGGGGGGGCCTGGCAAAAACATTCAGTACTTC. It specifies CASSPGLAGGPGKNIQYF. This sequence joins TRBV27 and TRBJ2-4, with 15 bases fitting TRBD2. V trimming: 5 bases; J trimming: 3 bases; junction bases outside the gene matches: 8. Per the germline V gene, CDR1 is MNHEY and CDR2 is SMNVEV (reference sequence). The CDR3 covers 18 residues.

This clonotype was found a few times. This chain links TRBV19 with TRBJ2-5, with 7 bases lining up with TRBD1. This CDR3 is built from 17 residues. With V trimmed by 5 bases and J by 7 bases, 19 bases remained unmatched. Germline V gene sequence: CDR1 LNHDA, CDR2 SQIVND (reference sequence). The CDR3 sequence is CASSDNSGTANPGTQYF. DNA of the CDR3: TGTGCCAGTAGTGATAACTCCGGGACAGCCAATCCGGGGACCCAGTACTTC.

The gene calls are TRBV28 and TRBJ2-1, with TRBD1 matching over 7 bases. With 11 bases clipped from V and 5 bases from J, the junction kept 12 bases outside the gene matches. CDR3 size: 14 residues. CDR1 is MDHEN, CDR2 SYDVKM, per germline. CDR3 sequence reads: CAVRPNRGHNEQFF. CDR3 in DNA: TGTGCCGTACGCCCTAACAGGGGACACAATGAGCAGTTCTTC.

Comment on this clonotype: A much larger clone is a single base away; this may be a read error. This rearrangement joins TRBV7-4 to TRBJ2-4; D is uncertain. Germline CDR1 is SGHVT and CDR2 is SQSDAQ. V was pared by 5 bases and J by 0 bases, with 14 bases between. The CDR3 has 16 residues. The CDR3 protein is CASSHLDEIAKNIQYF. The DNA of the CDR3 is TGTGCCAGCAGCCACTTGGACGAAATAGCCAAAAACATTCAGTACTTC.

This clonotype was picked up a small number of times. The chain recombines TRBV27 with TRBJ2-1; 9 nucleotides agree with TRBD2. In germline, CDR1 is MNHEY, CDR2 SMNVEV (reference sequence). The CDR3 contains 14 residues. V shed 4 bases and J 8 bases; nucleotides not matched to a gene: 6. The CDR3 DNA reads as TGTGCCAGCAGTTCCGGGACTAGCCGACATGAGCAGTTCTTC. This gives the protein CASSSGTSRHEQFF.

The CDR3 spells CASSLTGGMNTEAFF. The CDR3 coding sequence is TGTGCCAGCAGCTTGACAGGGGGAATGAACACTGAAGCTTTCTTT. V is TRBV7-2 and J is TRBJ1-1; 9 nucleotides agree with TRBD1. With 3 bases clipped from V and 0 bases from J, the junction kept 2 bases outside the gene matches. Germline CDR1 and CDR2: SGHTA and FQGNSA. The CDR3 runs 15 residues. The full variable domain, rest sourced from reference TRBV7-2 and TRBJ1-1, is GAGVSQSPSNKVTEKGKDVELRCDPISGHTALYWYRQSLGQGLEFLIYFQGNSAPDKSGLPSDRFSAERTGGSVSTLTIQRTQQEDSAVYLCASSLTGGMNTEAFFGQGTRLTVV.

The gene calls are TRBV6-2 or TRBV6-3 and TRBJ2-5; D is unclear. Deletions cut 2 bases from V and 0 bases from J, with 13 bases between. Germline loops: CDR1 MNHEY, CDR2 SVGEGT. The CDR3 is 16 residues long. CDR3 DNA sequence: TGTGCCAGCAGTTACCCGGTCCTGGCGGACCAAGAGACCCAGTACTTC. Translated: CASSYPVLADQETQYF.

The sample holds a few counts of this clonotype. This CDR3 is CASSYPELIGGSGNTIYF. Here the CDR3 DNA reads TGTGCCAGCAGTTACCCAGAGTTAATTGGGGGCTCTGGAAACACCATATATTTT. The chain uses TRBV6-6 and TRBJ1-3; D is perhaps TRBD1 (5 bases). The V end was cut by 2 bases, the J end by 0 bases, with 17 bases between. Germline V gene sequence: CDR1 MNHNY, CDR2 SVGAGI (reference sequence). The CDR3 extends over 18 amino acids.

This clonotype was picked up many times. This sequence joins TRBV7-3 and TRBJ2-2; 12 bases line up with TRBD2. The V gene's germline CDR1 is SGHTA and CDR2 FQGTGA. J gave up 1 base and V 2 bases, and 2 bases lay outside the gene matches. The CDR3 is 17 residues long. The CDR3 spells CASSLLLAGGNTGELFF. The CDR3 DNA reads TGTGCCAGCAGCTTACTACTAGCGGGGGGGAACACCGGGGAGCTGTTTTTT.

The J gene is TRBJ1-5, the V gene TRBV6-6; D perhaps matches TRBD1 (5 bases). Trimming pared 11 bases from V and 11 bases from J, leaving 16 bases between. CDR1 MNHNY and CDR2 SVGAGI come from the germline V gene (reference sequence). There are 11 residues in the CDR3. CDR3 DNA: TGTGCCGTCCGCGGCCAAGGGGCCCAGCATTTT. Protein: CAVRGQGAQHF.

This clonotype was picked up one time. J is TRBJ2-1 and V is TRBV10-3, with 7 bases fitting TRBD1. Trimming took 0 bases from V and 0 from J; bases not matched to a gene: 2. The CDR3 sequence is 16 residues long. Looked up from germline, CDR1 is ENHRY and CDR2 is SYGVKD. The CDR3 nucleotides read TGTGCCATCAGTGAGTCGACAGGGAGCTCCTACAATGAGCAGTTCTTC. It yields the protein CAISESTGSSYNEQFF.

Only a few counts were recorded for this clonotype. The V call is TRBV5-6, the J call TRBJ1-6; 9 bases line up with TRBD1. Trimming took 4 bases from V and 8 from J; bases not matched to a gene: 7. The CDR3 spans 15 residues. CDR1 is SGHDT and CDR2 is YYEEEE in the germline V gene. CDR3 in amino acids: CASSGDRVGHSPLHF. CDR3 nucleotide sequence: TGTGCCAGCAGCGGGGACAGGGTAGGGCATTCACCCCTCCACTTT.

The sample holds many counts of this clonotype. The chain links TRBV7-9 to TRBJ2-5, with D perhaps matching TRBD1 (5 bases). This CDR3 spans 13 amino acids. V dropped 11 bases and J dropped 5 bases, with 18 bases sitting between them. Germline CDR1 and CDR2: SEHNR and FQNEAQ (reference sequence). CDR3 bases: TGTGCCGCGATAGGGCCAGGGATGGAGACCCAGTACTTC. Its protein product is CAAIGPGMETQYF.

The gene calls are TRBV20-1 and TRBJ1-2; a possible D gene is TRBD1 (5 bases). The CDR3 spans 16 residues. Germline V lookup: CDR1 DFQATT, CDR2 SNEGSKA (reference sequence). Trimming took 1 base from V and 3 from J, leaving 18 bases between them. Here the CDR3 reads CSARAHQTGPDYGYTF. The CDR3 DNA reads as TGCAGTGCTAGAGCCCACCAAACGGGACCTGACTATGGCTACACCTTC.

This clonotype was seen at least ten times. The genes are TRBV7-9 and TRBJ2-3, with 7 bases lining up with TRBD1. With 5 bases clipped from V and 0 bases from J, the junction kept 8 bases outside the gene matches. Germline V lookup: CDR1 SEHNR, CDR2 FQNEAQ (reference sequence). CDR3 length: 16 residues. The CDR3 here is CASSPRQGTSTDTQYF. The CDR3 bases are TGTGCCAGCAGCCCTCGACAGGGCACTAGCACAGATACGCAGTATTTT.

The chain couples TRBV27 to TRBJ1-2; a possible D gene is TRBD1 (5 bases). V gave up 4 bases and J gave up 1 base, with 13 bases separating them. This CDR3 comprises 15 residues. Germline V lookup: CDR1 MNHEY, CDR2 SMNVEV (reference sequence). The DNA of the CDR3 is TGTGCCAGCAGTTCCCAGGGCATGGTTAACTATGGCTACACCTTC. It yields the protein CASSSQGMVNYGYTF.